These 26 T cell receptor beta chains originate from one sample sequenced in a study of blood T cell repertoires in COVID-19. The protocol was immunoSEQ multiplex PCR, while the TCRdb copy is restricted to in-frame clones and leaves out a portion. The sample consists of 180,000 or so clones, about 89% of them appearing once. Material: peripheral blood. The receptors originated from a man aged 40-55 years with acute or convalescent COVID-19.

The chain carries TRBV11-2 and TRBJ2-5; D possibly corresponds to TRBD1 (6 bases). Trimming shortened V by 2 bases and J by 1 base, and 14 bases separated the two germline ends. CDR3 length: 16 amino acids. The germline CDR1 and CDR2 sequences are SGHAT and FQNNGV. The CDR3 DNA reads TGTGCCAGCAGCTTATTCTACGGACAGCTCCAAGAGACCCAGTACTTC. It encodes CASSLFYGQLQETQYF.

In this sample, this clone turned up once. This chain links TRBV12-3 or TRBV12-4 with TRBJ1-2; possibly TRBD1 for D (5 bases). The CDR3 totals 13 residues. V gave up 6 bases and J gave up 4 bases, with 12 bases separating them. CDR3 in DNA: TGTGCCAGCAGGGACGGGGGGGGCTATGGCTACACCTTC. Its translation: CASRDGGGYGYTF.

The V gene is TRBV28, the J gene TRBJ2-1; 8 bases are a match to TRBD2. Germline CDR1 is MDHEN and CDR2 is SYDVKM. The CDR3 loop spans 13 amino acids. J gave up 2 bases and V 9 bases, and 3 bases lay outside the gene matches. DNA for the CDR3: TGTGCCAGTCGGGGGGGCACCTACAATGAGCAGTTCTTC. Translated: CASRGGTYNEQFF.

The gene calls are TRBV10-3 and TRBJ1-4; D not certain. V was pared by 0 bases and J by 5 bases, with 10 bases between. From germline, CDR1 is ENHRY and CDR2 SYGVKD. This CDR3 is built from 15 residues. The CDR3 loop reads CAISESLSENEKLFF. The CDR3 bases are TGTGCCATCAGTGAGTCGCTTTCGGAGAATGAAAAACTGTTTTTT.

The gene calls are TRBV19 and TRBJ2-2; maybe TRBD1 (6 bases). Trimming removed 3 bases at V and 4 bases at J, with 24 bases between. This CDR3 is built from 19 residues. CDR1 is LNHDA and CDR2 is SQIVND in the germline V gene (reference sequence). The CDR3 DNA sequence: TGTGCCAGTAGTATTGCCCCCCTGTCGTTAACAGGGACCACCGGGGAGCTGTTTTTT. Amino acids: CASSIAPLSLTGTTGELFF.

V gene TRBV12-5 combines with J gene TRBJ2-3; no firm D call. This CDR3 region has 18 residues. The germline V gene encodes CDR1 LGHNT and CDR2 FRNRAP. With 5 bases removed from V and 0 bases from J, the gap between germline ends came to 21 bases. CDR3 bases: TGTGCTAGTGGTAACGCGGCTTCTTTCGAGGCTAGCACAGATACGCAGTATTTT. Translating gives CASGNAASFEASTDTQYF.

V is TRBV3-1 (or the pseudogene TRBV3-2) and J is TRBJ2-5; 11 bases line up with TRBD2. V shed 2 bases and J 5 bases; nucleotides not matched to a gene: 7. The CDR3 has 16 residues. Per the germline V gene, CDR1 is LGHDT and CDR2 is YNNKEL (reference sequence). Written as DNA, the CDR3 is TGTGCCAGCAGCCAAAAGAGACTAGCGGGGTCTGAGACCCAGTACTTC. Protein product: CASSQKRLAGSETQYF.

The gene calls are TRBV4-2 and TRBJ1-5, with 9 positions matching TRBD1. V gave up 4 bases and J gave up 7 bases; unmatched junction bases: 8. Germline V gene lookup returns CDR1 LGHNA and CDR2 YNFKEQ. The CDR3 loop spans 15 amino acids. The CDR3 DNA is TGTGCCAGCAGCCCCCGACAGGGGGAGGAGCAGCCCCAGCATTTT. It codes for CASSPRQGEEQPQHF.

This clone has at least ten counts. The V and J genes are TRBV6-2 or TRBV6-3 and TRBJ1-5; TRBD1 matches 9 bases. Germline V gene lookup returns CDR1 MNHEY and CDR2 SVGEGT. The V and J ends lost 2 bases and 0 bases, in that order; junction bases with no gene match: 11. The CDR3 consists of 19 residues. The CDR3: CASSYRRDREGSSNQPQHF. The DNA for the CDR3 is TGTGCCAGCAGTTACCGGAGGGACAGGGAAGGAAGTAGCAATCAGCCCCAGCATTTT.

This chain joins TRBV4-1 and TRBJ2-1; 7 bases agree with TRBD1. Trimming removed 4 bases from V and 9 bases from J; junction bases left unmatched: 9. Germline V lookup: CDR1 MGHRA, CDR2 YSYEKL. This CDR3 has 14 residues. The CDR3 protein is CASSPPRGPTEQFF. In DNA, the CDR3 is TGCGCCAGCAGCCCCCCAAGGGGGCCGACTGAGCAGTTCTTC.

This clone occurred once. This chain uses TRBV15 with TRBJ1-6, with no clear D. With 0 bases removed from V and 4 bases from J, the gap between germline ends came to 16 bases. The CDR3 has 18 residues. Per germline, CDR1 LNHNV and CDR2 YYDKDF (reference sequence). CDR3 protein: CATSREPLRNPYNSPLHF. CDR3 nucleotides: TGTGCCACCAGCAGAGAACCCTTGAGGAACCCTTATAATTCACCCCTCCACTTT.

The chain has TRBV10-3 and TRBJ2-7, with D tentatively TRBD2 (6 bases). The length of the CDR3 is 15 residues. Germline assignment: CDR1 ENHRY and CDR2 SYGVKD. The V gene lost 6 bases and the J gene lost 6 bases, with 21 bases spanning the gap. CDR3 nucleotides: TGTGCCATCAGAGGAGGGGCAGACTTTACGGGCGAGCAGTACTTC. It specifies CAIRGGADFTGEQYF.

The rearrangement joins TRBV19 to TRBJ2-5; D possibly corresponds to TRBD2 (6 bases). Germline CDR1 is LNHDA and CDR2 is SQIVND (reference sequence). CDR3 length: 13 amino acids. Deletions cut 6 bases from V and 3 bases from J, with 11 bases between. The CDR3 sequence is CASSPGDKETQYF. The CDR3 bases are TGTGCCAGTAGCCCGGGAGACAAAGAGACCCAGTACTTC.

V and J are TRBV7-2 and TRBJ1-1; D is unclear. Germline V gene sequence: CDR1 SGHTA, CDR2 FQGNSA. Trimming left V 5 bases short and J 0 bases short, with 16 bases between. CDR3 size: 16 residues. CDR3 DNA: TGTGCCAGCAGCCCCGCACCGCCAGTATTGAACACTGAAGCTTTCTTT. The encoded protein is CASSPAPPVLNTEAFF.

The rearrangement links TRBV10-2 to TRBJ2-5, with TRBD2 matching over 7 bases. CDR1 and CDR2 from the germline V gene are WSHSY and SAAADI. Trimming at V came to 10 bases and at J to 2 bases, leaving 10 bases not matched to a gene. The CDR3 has 14 residues. This CDR3 reads CATQGRESQETQYF. The CDR3, as DNA: TGCGCCACCCAAGGGAGGGAGTCTCAAGAGACCCAGTACTTC.

J is TRBJ2-3 and V is TRBV6-2 or TRBV6-3, with a tentative D call TRBD2 (6 bases). The germline V gene has CDR1 MNHEY and CDR2 SVGEGT. V was shortened by 3 bases and J by 5 bases, with 12 bases between the two germline ends. This CDR3 is 14 amino acids long. The DNA of the CDR3 is TGTGCCAGCAGTTATCGGGACTTCCGAGATACGCAGTATTTT. Encoded protein: CASSYRDFRDTQYF.

In its sample, this clone was seen a few times. The rearrangement joins TRBV30 to TRBJ1-1, with 8 bases that match TRBD1. The CDR3 extends over 13 amino acids. CDR1 is GTSNPN and CDR2 is SVGIG in the germline V gene (reference sequence). CDR3 bases: TGTGCAAGGACAGGGTTTAAGAACACTGAAGCTTTCTTT. It encodes CARTGFKNTEAFF.

This chain links TRBV11-2 with TRBJ2-5, with 10 bases identical to TRBD1. CDR1 is SGHAT and CDR2 is FQNNGV in the germline V gene. The CDR3 loop spans 15 amino acids. V shed 1 base, J shed 7 bases, and the junction held 6 bases outside the gene matches. The CDR3 spells CASSLGQGAERTQYF. CDR3 nucleotide sequence: TGTGCCAGCAGCTTAGGACAGGGGGCAGAGAGGACCCAGTACTTC.

The chain couples TRBV11-2 to TRBJ2-7; TRBD1 matches 8 bases. The ends lost 5 bases at V and 7 bases at J; junction bases unmatched: 7. This CDR3 contains 13 residues. Per the germline V gene, CDR1 is SGHAT and CDR2 is FQNNGV. The CDR3 here is CASSGTGALEQYF. CDR3 nucleotide sequence: TGTGCCAGCAGCGGGACAGGTGCCCTGGAGCAGTACTTC.

The chain combines TRBV18 with TRBJ2-2; TRBD2 aligns across 13 bases. The CDR3 contains 15 residues. The germline CDR1 and CDR2 sequences are KGHSH and LQKENI. V trimming: 3 bases; J trimming: 7 bases; junction bases outside the gene matches: 2. CDR3 DNA: TGTGCCAGCTCACCCGGGACTAGCGGGATCGGGGAGCTGTTTTTT. Translating gives CASSPGTSGIGELFF.

The chain links TRBV12-5 to TRBJ1-2, with 10 bases fitting TRBD1. The CDR3 loop spans 17 amino acids. Trimming took 2 bases from V and 2 from J; bases not matched to a gene: 8. Germline V CDR1 and CDR2: LGHNT, FRNRAP. The CDR3 DNA reads as TGTGCTAGTGGTTTGTATAGGACAGGGGGAACCAACTATGGCTACACCTTC. Encoded protein: CASGLYRTGGTNYGYTF.

The V call is TRBV6-5, the J call TRBJ2-2, with TRBD2 identical over 13 bases. V lost 6 bases, J lost 10 bases, and 8 bases stayed unmatched. Germline V CDR1 and CDR2: MNHEY, SVGAGI. The CDR3 extends over 15 amino acids. The CDR3 DNA is TGTGCCAGCAGCGCGACTAGCGGGGGGACCTTGGAGCTGTTTTTT. This encodes CASSATSGGTLELFF.

J is TRBJ2-7 and V is TRBV7-2; a weak D match, TRBD1 (6 bases). Deletions cut 5 bases from V and 2 bases from J, with 13 bases between. The CDR3 has 14 residues. The germline CDR1 and CDR2 sequences are SGHTA and FQGNSA. The CDR3 loop is CASSPNRETYEQYF. The CDR3 region has the DNA TGTGCCAGCAGCCCTAACAGGGAGACCTACGAGCAGTACTTC. Full variable domain (outside the CDR3, taken from reference TRBV7-2 and TRBJ2-7): GAGVSQSPSNKVTEKGKDVELRCDPISGHTALYWYRQSLGQGLEFLIYFQGNSAPDKSGLPSDRFSAERTGGSVSTLTIQRTQQEDSAVYLCASSPNRETYEQYFGPGTRLTVT.

This chain connects TRBV4-1 to TRBJ2-7, with a possible D match to TRBD1 (5 bases). V lost 0 bases to trimming and J lost 4 bases, with 22 bases between them. Germline CDR1 reads MGHRA; CDR2 reads YSYEKL. The CDR3 length is 18 residues. The CDR3 DNA sequence: TGCGCCAGCAGCCAAGAGCCCCTTTGGCAGGGTAGTGGGTACGAGCAGTACTTC. It translates to CASSQEPLWQGSGYEQYF.

The chain employs TRBV7-9 and TRBJ1-4; 7 bases match TRBD1. Trimming cost V 5 bases and J 8 bases; bases outside gene matches: 14. Germline values: CDR1 SEHNR, CDR2 FQNEAQ (reference sequence). The CDR3 is 16 amino acids. DNA for the CDR3: TGTGCCAGCAGCCGAGCTAAACCGGGACAGTCGGAAAAACTGTTTTTT. Translated: CASSRAKPGQSEKLFF.

The rearrangement uses TRBV19 and TRBJ2-1; TRBD1 is a possible D gene (6 bases). This CDR3 comprises 11 residues. The V gene's germline CDR1 is LNHDA and CDR2 SQIVND (reference sequence). V was pared by 5 bases and J by 11 bases, with 10 bases between. The CDR3 protein is CASSPGQQQFF. DNA of the CDR3: TGTGCCAGTAGTCCCGGACAGCAGCAGTTCTTC.